One sample yielded the 19 T cell receptor beta chains listed below, sequenced in a study of blood T cell repertoires in COVID-19. Measured with immunoSEQ multiplex PCR; TCRdb has only the in-frame clones, and not every one. The sample records 200,000 or so clones, about nine tenths being singletons. Source material: peripheral blood. Every receptor here comes from a woman between 50 and 59 years old with acute or convalescent COVID-19.

This clone appeared a single time. Written as DNA, the CDR3 is TGTGCCAGCAGCCCCGGGACTAGCGGGAGCTCCTACAATGAGCAGTTCTTC. It specifies CASSPGTSGSSYNEQFF. The chain links TRBV7-9 to TRBJ2-1; 14 nucleotides agree with TRBD2. Germline loops: CDR1 SEHNR, CDR2 FQNEAQ (reference sequence). V dropped 5 bases and J dropped 0; count of bases not matched to a gene: 3. The length of the CDR3 is 17 residues. Full variable domain (missing parts from reference TRBV7-9 and TRBJ2-1): DTGVSQNPRHKITKRGQNVTFRCDPISEHNRLYWYRQTLGQGPEFLTYFQNEAQLEKSRLLSDRFSAERPKGSFSTLEIQRTEQGDSAMYLCASSPGTSGSSYNEQFFGPGTRLTVL.

In its sample, this clone was seen a few times. The genes are TRBV7-2 and TRBJ1-5, with a tentative D call TRBD1 (6 bases). Germline V gene data show CDR1 as SGHTA and CDR2 as FQGNSA. V shed 5 bases and J shed 4 bases, with 15 bases lying between them. The CDR3 is 15 amino acids. CDR3 DNA: TGTGCCAGCAGCATTATGCCGACAGGTAATCAGCCCCAGCATTTT. Translation: CASSIMPTGNQPQHF.

The chain links TRBV5-1 to TRBJ2-1, with TRBD2 as a possible D gene (7 bases). V was cut by 4 bases and J by 6 bases, with 17 bases left in between. The CDR3 covers 15 residues. Germline V gene data show CDR1 as SGHRS and CDR2 as YFSETQ. Here the CDR3 reads CASSPEAGARNEQFF. CDR3 sequence (DNA): TGCGCCAGCAGCCCGGAGGCGGGGGCTCGCAATGAGCAGTTCTTC.

This sequence joins TRBV29-1 and TRBJ2-1; 8 nucleotides agree with TRBD2. Looked up from germline, CDR1 is SQVTM and CDR2 is ANQGSEA. The CDR3 runs to 14 residues. After removal of 7 bases from V and 8 bases from J, the junction contained 13 bases not matched to a gene. The CDR3 is CSARRPGRADEQFF. The CDR3 nucleotides read TGCAGCGCCCGCCGACCCGGGAGGGCAGATGAGCAGTTCTTC.

This chain links TRBV30 with TRBJ2-3; 8 positions agree with TRBD2. Germline V gene lookup returns CDR1 GTSNPN and CDR2 SVGIG (reference sequence). V was clipped by 3 bases and J by 2 bases; unmatched bases: 13. The CDR3 covers 17 residues. The CDR3 DNA follows: TGTGCCTGGAGGAGGGGAGGGGGTAGCGGGACCACAGATACGCAGTATTTT. As protein: CAWRRGGGSGTTDTQYF.

In this sample, this clone turned up once. This chain links TRBV6-5 with TRBJ2-2, with 8 bases lining up with TRBD1. The germline CDR1 and CDR2 sequences are MNHEY and SVGAGI. The V segment lost 2 bases and the J segment 2 bases; nucleotides outside the gene matches: 4. The CDR3 totals 16 residues. The CDR3 protein is CASSYDRGHNTGELFF. The CDR3 DNA reads TGTGCCAGCAGTTACGACAGGGGTCATAACACCGGGGAGCTGTTTTTT.

V gene TRBV27 combines with J gene TRBJ1-5; D may be TRBD1 (6 bases). Trimming took 4 bases from V and 3 from J, leaving 16 bases between them. Per germline, CDR1 MNHEY and CDR2 SMNVEV (reference sequence). The CDR3 length is 16 residues. The CDR3 DNA sequence: TGTGCCAGCAGTTCGAACTCCGGGACACCCAATCAGCCCCAGCATTTT. Its translation is CASSSNSGTPNQPQHF.

Comments on this clone: The junction differs from germline at one of its ends, possibly a read error. This sequence joins TRBV7-2 and TRBJ2-1; 12 bases align to TRBD2. The CDR3 is made up of 12 amino acids. Germline loops: CDR1 SGHTA, CDR2 FQGNSA. The CDR3 DNA follows: TGTGCCAGCAGCTTTACTAGCGGGAGGCCACTCTTC. It specifies CASSFTSGRPLF.

This chain joins TRBV19 and TRBJ1-2; D is possibly TRBD1 (5 bases). V lost 8 bases and J lost 6, with 13 bases in between. This CDR3 region has 12 residues. CDR1 is LNHDA, CDR2 SQIVND, per germline (reference sequence). DNA of the CDR3: TGTGCCAGTGGGGCAACACCTCATGGCTACACCTTC. This codes for CASGATPHGYTF.

The chain links TRBV6-5 to TRBJ2-5; D might be TRBD1 (6 bases). Germline CDR1 MNHEY, CDR2 SVGAGI. Trimming took 6 bases from V and 1 from J, leaving 9 bases between them. The CDR3 is made up of 13 amino acids. The CDR3 region is CASRRTVQETQYF. The DNA for the CDR3 is TGTGCCAGCAGAAGGACAGTCCAAGAGACCCAGTACTTC.

The V gene is TRBV6-2 or TRBV6-3, the J gene TRBJ1-6, with D possibly being TRBD1 (6 bases). The CDR3 length is 13 residues. From germline, CDR1 is MNHEY and CDR2 SVGEGT. Trimming took off 4 bases at V and 10 bases at J, with 11 bases between the two ends. The CDR3 region has the DNA TGTGCCAGCAGTTCCCAGGGGAACTCACCCCTCCACTTT. Protein product: CASSSQGNSPLHF.

This rearrangement joins TRBV2 to TRBJ2-7; 9 positions agree with TRBD1. The CDR3 is 14 amino acids. Germline CDR1 is SNHLY and CDR2 is FYNNEI. Trimming removed 7 bases from V and 2 bases from J; junction bases left unmatched: 6. The CDR3: CASTTRTGAYEQYF. CDR3 DNA sequence: TGTGCCAGCACCACAAGGACAGGGGCCTACGAGCAGTACTTC.

V is TRBV5-5 and J is TRBJ2-3, with D unresolved. The CDR3 contains 13 residues. The germline V gene has CDR1 SGHKS and CDR2 YYEKEE (reference sequence). V was shortened by 0 bases and J by 4 bases, with 6 bases between the two germline ends. This CDR3 reads CASSLARPDTQYF. As DNA, the CDR3 is TGTGCCAGCAGCTTGGCGAGGCCAGATACGCAGTATTTT.

This clone was seen once. This chain links TRBV11-2 with TRBJ2-4; the D gene is possibly TRBD2 (7 bases). V gave up 4 bases and J gave up 6 bases, with 19 bases separating them. The V gene's germline CDR1 is SGHAT and CDR2 FQNNGV. This CDR3 is 16 amino acids long. The CDR3 region is CASSSLGGGSVNIQYF. The DNA of the CDR3 is TGTGCCAGCAGCTCACTAGGGGGGGGCTCGGTAAACATTCAGTACTTC.

This chain links TRBV7-2 with TRBJ2-7, with D unresolved. The CDR3 contains 16 residues. In germline, CDR1 is SGHTA, CDR2 FQGNSA. V gave up 1 base and J gave up 5 bases, with 18 bases separating them. The CDR3 sequence is CASSLDGTYLAHEQYF. As DNA, the CDR3 is TGTGCCAGCAGCTTAGATGGTACGTACCTGGCCCACGAGCAGTACTTC.

This chain joins TRBV28 and TRBJ1-2, with D possibly being TRBD1 (6 bases). CDR1 and CDR2 from the germline V gene are MDHEN and SYDVKM. This CDR3 comprises 15 residues. Trimming took off 3 bases at V and 5 bases at J, with 16 bases between the two ends. CDR3 nucleotides: TGTGCCAGCAGTTTCTCGGCAGGGGCACGGTATGGCTACACCTTC. Residues: CASSFSAGARYGYTF.

The chain joins TRBV18 to TRBJ2-2; 8 bases map to TRBD2. CDR1 is KGHSH and CDR2 is LQKENI in the germline V gene. The CDR3 runs 16 residues. J was trimmed by 6 bases and V by 2 bases; bases with no gene match: 8. The CDR3 DNA is TGTGCCAGCTCACCATCCGGACTAGCAGTGTCCGGGGAGCTGTTTTTT. This sequence encodes CASSPSGLAVSGELFF.

J is TRBJ2-7 and V is TRBV2; D unresolved. V lost 6 bases and J 2 bases, leaving 5 bases between the germline ends. This CDR3 is built from 11 residues. Germline lookup yields CDR1 SNHLY and CDR2 FYNNEI. The CDR3 bases are TGTGCCAGCAGGGGCACCTACGAGCAGTACTTC. Its translation: CASRGTYEQYF.

This chain connects TRBV6-1 to TRBJ2-1, with D perhaps TRBD2 (6 bases). CDR1 and CDR2 from the germline V gene are MNHNS and SASEGT. The V and J ends lost 0 bases and 5 bases respectively, with 14 bases between them. The CDR3 is made up of 16 amino acids. The chain's CDR3 is CASSEAGGSGDNEQFF. In DNA, the CDR3 is TGTGCCAGCAGTGAAGCGGGGGGTTCTGGGGACAATGAGCAGTTCTTC.